This entry concerns a single T cell receptor (beta chain). Its antigen is currently not known. Per-base qualities were not stored, and no clone one base away is much larger. In light of the paper, this sample's treatment or condition label describes: some 19 received Ad26.COV2.S at low or high dose, single or two shots; 5 received placebo; per-sample allocation not given. For vaccine and placebo recipients, repertoires were sequenced using samples collected on day 63 after the first injection. In Cohort 1b, 25 to 30 adults aged 18-55 years were enrolled at a single site in Boston, USA, between 29 July and 7 August 2020. Ad26.COV2.S consisted of a replication-incompetent adenovirus type 26 vector by which a prefusion-stabilized SARS-CoV-2 spike protein from the original Wuhan strain was expressed. This record comes from a study of Ad26.COV2.S vaccination and SARS-CoV-2 variants listed by TCRdb under 2021. Study-level background: Donors in the vaccine arm were drawn from COV1001, a phase I-IIa trial of Ad26.COV2.S in healthy adults that was multicentre, randomized, double-blind and placebo-controlled. TCRbeta repertoire sequencing was used to assess the specificity and breadth of SARS-CoV-2-reactive T cell receptors after Ad26.COV2.S vaccination. A total of 32 samples were included in the TCR-sequenced set, comprising roughly 19 Ad26.COV2.S vaccine recipients, 5 placebo recipients and 8 SARS-CoV-2 convalescent individuals. Throughout the experiments and outcome assessment, investigators stayed blinded to trial group allocation. Participants in the trial were split at random into five groups of five each, receiving low-dose or high-dose Ad26.COV2.S once or twice, or else placebo on both occasions. Ad26.COV2.S was given intramuscularly at 5x10^10 or 1x10^11 viral particles, as a single shot or as two shots 56 days apart.

The study at large found these results: Comparable non-spike TCR breadth was observed between vaccine and placebo recipients, consistent with only spike being contained in the vaccine. According to the authors, total T cell responses may have been underestimated by the TCR breadth and depth analyses. The study was not powered to compare responses between vaccine doses or regimens. Spike-specific TCR breadth was higher in Ad26.COV2.S recipients than in placebo recipients (P = 0.0014). After vaccination, spike-specific CD8+ and CD4+ T cell responses were reported to show substantial breadth.

TCRbeta CDR3 regions were sequenced with the immunoSEQ Assay. After extraction, genomic DNA underwent amplification by bias-controlled multiplex PCR, followed by high-throughput sequencing. For the original study's pipeline: Collapsing and filtering of sequences were performed to quantify the absolute abundance of each unique TCRbeta CDR3 region. T cell fraction was estimated by normalization of TCRbeta template counts to usable DNA, with usable DNA being measured through amplification of reference genes present in all nucleated cells. Repertoire TCRs were annotated as SARS-CoV-2-specific when V gene, CDR3 amino acid sequence and J gene were exactly matched to a known reactive TCR set. The reference SARS-CoV-2 TCR set was derived from MIRA and filtered for enrichment in COVID-19-positive ImmuneCODE repertoires, a step that removed public or cross-reactive TCRs. Using the MIRA antigens, annotated TCRs were further analysed by specific ORF or by position within an ORF. Depth was the summed frequency of annotated unique rearrangements, while breadth was defined as annotated unique rearrangements over total unique productive rearrangements. TCR breadth was compared between groups using two-sided Wilcoxon rank-sum tests. TCRdb took over this immuneACCESS table, retaining in-frame rearrangements with V and J assigned. Such tables are incomplete; in checked studies, under half of the missing clones stem from an unresolved V gene, and the remainder is unexplained. Clone size and V and J calls were adopted from that table, with D and trimming inferred from the DNA. The sample table holds about 390,000 clones, of which roughly nine tenths were seen once. Of the sample, 3.5% falls within the top ten clones.

According to the germline V gene (reference sequence), CDR1 reads MNHEY and CDR2 reads SMNVEV. Counted from cysteine to phenylalanine, this CDR3 has 14 amino acids. The retained sequence is limited to the CDR3, 42 bases, with the frame set at the first base. Trimming leaves V shorter by 8 bases and J shorter by 6 bases, with the junction holding 9 bases beyond the gene matches. The sequence was obtained from a person aged 18-65 years who received the Ad26.COV2.S COVID-19 vaccine or a placebo. The rearrangement joined TRBV27 to TRBJ2-7; 11 of the junction bases match TRBD1. The sample in question was peripheral blood, obtained in a trial of Ad26.COV2.S vaccine versus placebo. This receptor carries the CDR3 CASPSVDRGLEQYF. The DNA sequence is given as TGTGCCAGCCCTTCCGTGGACAGGGGGCTCGAGCAGTACTTC.